The clone carrying this T cell receptor (beta chain) was picked up many times. Researchers amplified the TCR beta CDR3 regions from RNA transcripts. A first-round RT-PCR of the TCR CDR3 used the HTBI primer set. Via MiXCR, TCRdb re-called the multiplex PCR reads, giving one row per CDR3 protein. The sample shows 480,000 or so distinct CDR3 sequences, 40% to 55% of them seen only once. This sample is part of a study of T cells in Graves' hyperthyroidism and ophthalmopathy. Diagnosis rested on symptoms, serum thyroxine and TRAb, thyroid ultrasound, and orbital computed tomography. This TCR was recovered from an adult woman with Graves' disease, either hyperthyroidism or ophthalmopathy (not recorded which). The sample was peripheral blood or thyroid tissue (not recorded which).

CDR3: CATSRDRLLSGDTQYF. The CDR3 bases are TGTGCCACCAGCAGAGATCGGCTACTTTCGGGGGATACGCAGTATTTT. The rearrangement links TRBV15 to TRBJ2-3, with a tentative D call TRBD2 (5 bases). The CDR3 spans 16 residues. Trimming removed 0 bases from V and 6 bases from J, with 16 bases in between. CDR1 and CDR2 (germline): LNHNV, YYDKDF (reference sequence). The variable domain in full, completed from reference TRBV15 and TRBJ2-3, reads DAMVIQNPRYQVTQFGKPVTLSCSQTLNHNVMYWYQQKSSQAPKLLFHYYDKDFNNEADTPDNFQSRRPNTSFCFLDIRSPGLGDTAMYLCATSRDRLLSGDTQYFGPGTRLTVL.